The 10 T cell receptor beta chains given below trace back to one sample, sequenced in a study of Ad26.COV2.S vaccination and SARS-CoV-2 variants. Documented treatment: 15 to 20 received Ad26.COV2.S at low or high dose, single or two shots; roughly five received placebo; per-sample allocation not given. Samples came from day 63 after the first vaccine or placebo injection. Repertoires were generated with immunoSEQ multiplex PCR, while TCRdb's copy carries only in-frame clones and drops some. The table includes hundreds of thousands of clones, around 92% detected once. Sequenced material: peripheral blood, taken in a trial of Ad26.COV2.S vaccine versus placebo. The origin of the receptors is a person aged 18-60 years who received the Ad26.COV2.S COVID-19 vaccine or a placebo.

The V gene is TRBV12-3 or TRBV12-4, the J gene TRBJ2-2; D is unresolved. The CDR3 covers 13 residues. V lost 3 bases to trimming and J lost 6 bases, with 8 bases between them. The CDR3 bases are TGTGCCAGCAGTTTCTTGTCCGCCGGGGAGCTGTTTTTT. It specifies CASSFLSAGELFF.

J is TRBJ1-2 and V is TRBV5-4; the match to TRBD1 covers 8 bases. J was trimmed by 5 bases and V by 4 bases; bases with no gene match: 19. The CDR3 length is 18 residues. Germline V gene sequence: CDR1 SGHNT, CDR2 YYREEE (reference sequence). CDR3 coding DNA: TGTGCCAGCAGCGCCACCTACGGAGGGGCAGGGGGCCGTTATGGCTACACCTTC. It encodes CASSATYGGAGGRYGYTF.

This clone was seen a single time. CDR3 coding DNA: TGTGCCAGCAGCTTGGGACTAGCGAGCGAGCAGTACTTC. This sequence encodes CASSLGLASEQYF. The chain combines TRBV7-2 with TRBJ2-7; 10 positions agree with TRBD2. After removal of 3 bases from V and 6 bases from J, the junction contained 2 bases not matched to a gene. This CDR3 region has 13 residues. The germline gives CDR1 SGHTA, CDR2 FQGNSA.

V usage is TRBV5-6 and J usage is TRBJ1-2; 8 bases map to TRBD1. Germline trimming cut 0 bases from V and 1 base from J; bases unmatched to any gene: 5. The CDR3 sequence is 16 residues long. Germline loops: CDR1 SGHDT, CDR2 YYEEEE. As DNA, the CDR3 is TGTGCCAGCAGCTTGGCCGGGACAGGCGATAACTATGGCTACACCTTC. The encoded protein is CASSLAGTGDNYGYTF.

The chain employs TRBV5-1 and TRBJ2-5; TRBD2 matches 9 bases. Germline assignment: CDR1 SGHRS and CDR2 YFSETQ. There are 15 residues in the CDR3. The ends lost 2 bases at V and 1 base at J; junction bases unmatched: 3. CDR3 nucleotide sequence: TGCGCCAGCAGCTTTCTAGCGGGGAGCCAAGAGACCCAGTACTTC. Amino acids: CASSFLAGSQETQYF.

This clone occurred a few times. The rearrangement links TRBV7-2 to TRBJ1-4; possible D gene TRBD1, 6 bases. Deletions cut 3 bases from V and 5 bases from J, with 13 bases between. This CDR3 spans 15 amino acids. Germline lookup yields CDR1 SGHTA and CDR2 FQGNSA. DNA for the CDR3: TGTGCCAGCAGCTTTTCCGGGACACCGAATGAAAAACTGTTTTTT. This codes for CASSFSGTPNEKLFF.

V is TRBV3-1 (or the pseudogene TRBV3-2) and J is TRBJ1-2, with a weak D call TRBD1 (5 bases). The CDR3 contains 14 residues. Germline V gene sequence: CDR1 LGHDT, CDR2 YNNKEL (reference sequence). Trimming stripped 6 bases from V and 4 bases from J, with 15 bases between. This chain's CDR3 is CASRSTGTVYGYTF. The CDR3 DNA reads TGTGCCAGCAGGTCAACCGGGACGGTCTATGGCTACACCTTC.

The chain joins TRBV7-2 to TRBJ2-7; D perhaps matches TRBD2 (6 bases). CDR3 length equals 15 residues. V was clipped by 5 bases and J by 4 bases, with 18 bases between them. The V gene's germline CDR1 is SGHTA and CDR2 FQGNSA. The CDR3 sequence: CASSPLRDSGYEQYF. CDR3 coding DNA: TGTGCCAGCAGCCCTTTACGGGACTCAGGATACGAGCAGTACTTC.

The chain is built from TRBV9 and TRBJ1-1; D is ambiguous. The CDR3 sequence is 14 residues long. Germline V gene sequence: CDR1 SGDLS, CDR2 YYNGEE. Trimming removed 0 bases at V and 4 bases at J, with 10 bases between. In DNA form, the CDR3 reads TGTGCCAGCAGCGTAGCCGGGTTTGGCACTGAAGCTTTCTTT. This codes for CASSVAGFGTEAFF.

On this clone: Other DNA sequences within the sample encode an identical CDR3. This sequence joins TRBV19 and TRBJ1-1; D ambiguous. Trimming took 1 base from V and 3 from J, leaving 6 bases between them. This CDR3 has 13 residues. Germline-derived CDR1 and CDR2 are LNHDA and SQIVND (reference sequence). CDR3: CASSIGRYTEAFF. The CDR3 DNA reads as TGTGCCAGTAGTATAGGTCGGTACACTGAAGCTTTCTTT.